This T cell receptor beta chain was captured in a study of blood T cell repertoires in COVID-19. Study-level background: Samples came from the United States, Italy and Spain, spanning acute and convalescent COVID-19. T cells, B-cell-depleted T cells, or PBMCs supplied cDNA or gDNA.

This clone has only one observation. The CDR3 is made up of 15 amino acids. Unmatched junction bases numbered 7, after V lost 2 bases and J lost 4 bases. CDR1 is SGDLS, CDR2 YYNGEE, per germline. How the authors handled the data: Scientists estimated how many nucleated cells there were by amplifying reference gene primers. Assay: immunoSEQ multiplex PCR; the TCRdb copy retains only in-frame clones and omits some. V and J calls and clone size come straight from that table; D and trimming were deduced from the DNA. The top ten clones hold around 4% of a sample with under 400,000 clones, roughly 87% of them seen once. Patients in Seattle were enrolled during active infection, then followed longitudinally.

The sequenced material came from peripheral blood. V is TRBV9 and J is TRBJ1-2; 8 nucleotides agree with TRBD1. This clonotype was obtained from a woman in her sixties or seventies with COVID-19, enrolled during active disease. The CDR3 DNA follows: TGTGCCAGCAGCGTTGGGACAGGTAGCTTCTATGGCTACACCTTC. As protein: CASSVGTGSFYGYTF.